The subject of this entry is one T cell receptor beta chain. The CDR3 totals 11 residues. Germline V lookup: CDR1 GTSNPN, CDR2 SVGIG (reference sequence). Trimming removed 5 bases at V and 7 bases at J, with 11 bases between. This specimen comes from a study of blood T cell repertoires in COVID-19. About the study: Samples taken during acute and convalescent COVID-19 were collected in the United States, Italy and Spain. PBMCs, B-cell-depleted T cells, or T cells provided the cDNA or gDNA that made up the material.

Original analysis: Estimated nucleated cell counts came from reference gene primer amplification. Profiled with immunoSEQ multiplex PCR; TCRdb holds only in-frame clones, not every one. The V and J calls and clone size are taken from that table; D and trimming were inferred from the DNA. The profile shows under 150,000 clones, more than 80% of them singletons. The chain combines TRBV30 with TRBJ1-1; no firm D call. The specimen sequenced was peripheral blood. This TCR came from a woman aged 40 to 50 with acute or convalescent COVID-19. The CDR3 reads CAWERAVEAFF. CDR3 DNA sequence: TGTGCCTGGGAACGTGCAGTTGAAGCTTTCTTT. The variable domain in full, with the rest retrieved from reference TRBV30 and TRBJ1-1, is SQTIHQWPATLVQPVGSPLSLECTVEGTSNPNLYWYRQAAGRGLQLLFYSVGIGQISSEVPQNLSASRPQDRQFILSSKKLLLSDSGFYLCAWERAVEAFFGQGTRLTVV.